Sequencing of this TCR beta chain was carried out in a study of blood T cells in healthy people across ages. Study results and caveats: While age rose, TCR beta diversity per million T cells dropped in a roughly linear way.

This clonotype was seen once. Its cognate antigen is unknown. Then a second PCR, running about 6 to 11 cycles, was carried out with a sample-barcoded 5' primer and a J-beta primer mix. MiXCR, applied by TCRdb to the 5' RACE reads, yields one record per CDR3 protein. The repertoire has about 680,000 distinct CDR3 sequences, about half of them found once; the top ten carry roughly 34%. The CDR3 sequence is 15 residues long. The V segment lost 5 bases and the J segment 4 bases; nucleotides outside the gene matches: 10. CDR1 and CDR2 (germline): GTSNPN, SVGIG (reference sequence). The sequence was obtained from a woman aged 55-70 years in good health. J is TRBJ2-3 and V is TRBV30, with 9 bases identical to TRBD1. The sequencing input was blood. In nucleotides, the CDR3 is TGTGCCTGGTATCCCCGGACAGGGGCTCCAGATACGCAGTATTTT. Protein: CAWYPRTGAPDTQYF.